Presented here are 17 T cell receptor beta chains from one specimen sequenced in a study of blood T cell repertoires in COVID-19. Libraries were prepared by immunoSEQ multiplex PCR; TCRdb keeps only in-frame clonotypes and omits some of them. The top ten clones hold approximately 2.9% of a sample with 300,000 to 400,000 clones, around 90% of them seen once. The sequenced sample was peripheral blood. These receptors were collected from a human donor in a cohort sampled during active COVID-19.

The rearrangement joins TRBV28 to TRBJ2-7; 8 bases are a match to TRBD2. CDR3 length: 16 residues. Germline assignment: CDR1 MDHEN and CDR2 SYDVKM. V was pared by 6 bases and J by 2 bases, with 12 bases of the junction left unmatched. The chain's CDR3 is CASSRRPSGPPYEQYF. In DNA form, the CDR3 reads TGTGCCAGCAGCCGTCGGCCTAGCGGGCCTCCCTACGAGCAGTACTTC.

This clone was seen just once. This chain uses TRBV7-9 with TRBJ2-5, with a tentative D call TRBD1 (5 bases). Germline V gives CDR1 SEHNR, CDR2 FQNEAQ (reference sequence). V lost 1 base and J lost 5, with 11 bases in between. This CDR3 is built from 14 residues. CDR3 sequence: CASSLGTTWETQYF. As DNA, the CDR3 is TGTGCCAGCAGCTTAGGGACAACGTGGGAGACCCAGTACTTC.

Written as DNA, the CDR3 is TGTGCCAGCAGCAAAGGGGAGGTGAGGGACCCCCCTAACGAAGAGCAGTACTTC. Amino acids: CASSKGEVRDPPNEEQYF. This chain joins TRBV21-1 and TRBJ2-7; the D segment call TRBD2 is taken from the table without a DNA check. TRBV21-1 is described as a pseudogene. The CDR3 runs 18 residues.

Concerning this clone itself: Other DNA sequences in this specimen translate into the identical CDR3. This rearrangement joins TRBV7-3 to TRBJ1-6; D perhaps matches TRBD1 (5 bases). Trimming took off 0 bases at V and 10 bases at J, with 10 bases between the two ends. Germline V lookup: CDR1 SGHTA, CDR2 FQGTGA. The CDR3 sequence is 14 residues long. Here the CDR3 DNA reads TGTGCCAGCAGCTTAACGGGGGGTGGGTCACCCCTCCACTTT. Translating gives CASSLTGGGSPLHF.

This clone was recorded a few times. The chain uses TRBV30 and TRBJ1-2; D is unclear. Germline lookup yields CDR1 GTSNPN and CDR2 SVGIG (reference sequence). Deletions cut 2 bases from V and 4 bases from J, with 8 bases between. The CDR3 has 12 residues. CDR3 residues: CAWSLAGYGYTF. The CDR3 DNA reads TGTGCCTGGAGTTTAGCGGGCTATGGCTACACCTTC.

The rearrangement joins TRBV3-1 (or the pseudogene TRBV3-2) to TRBJ1-1; D may be TRBD1 (6 bases). Trimming shortened V by 0 bases and J by 11 bases, and 22 bases separated the two germline ends. This CDR3 comprises 16 residues. Per the germline V gene, CDR1 is LGHDT and CDR2 is YNNKEL (reference sequence). The CDR3 sequence: CASSQDPGHSREFAFF. CDR3 sequence (DNA): TGTGCCAGCAGCCAAGATCCGGGACATTCCCGAGAGTTCGCTTTCTTT.

The rearrangement uses TRBV3-1 (or the pseudogene TRBV3-2) and TRBJ2-1; 7 bases line up with TRBD2. Germline loops: CDR1 LGHDT, CDR2 YNNKEL (reference sequence). The CDR3 is 16 amino acids. The V and J ends lost 1 base and 4 bases, in that order; junction bases with no gene match: 7. CDR3 in DNA: TGTGCCAGCAGCCAAGGCTCTAGCGGAGTATACAATGAGCAGTTCTTC. Amino acids: CASSQGSSGVYNEQFF.

The chain carries TRBV7-9 and TRBJ2-2; D remains unclear. Deletions cut 3 bases from V and 5 bases from J, with 13 bases between. Germline V gene sequence: CDR1 SEHNR, CDR2 FQNEAQ (reference sequence). The CDR3 consists of 15 residues. Here the CDR3 reads CASSLERPSTGELFF. The CDR3 DNA sequence: TGTGCCAGCAGCTTGGAGCGTCCGAGTACCGGGGAGCTGTTTTTT.

This rearrangement joins TRBV11-3 to TRBJ1-6; TRBD1 is a possible D gene (5 bases). The germline V gene has CDR1 SGHNT and CDR2 YENEEA. Trimming took 5 bases from V and 4 from J, leaving 21 bases between them. The CDR3 extends over 18 amino acids. The CDR3 DNA follows: TGTGCCAGCAGCCTACAGGAAACCCATGCCCCTTATAATTCACCCCTCCACTTT. The encoded protein is CASSLQETHAPYNSPLHF.

The genes are TRBV6-5 and TRBJ2-5; D is perhaps TRBD1 (6 bases). CDR3 length: 13 amino acids. Germline V lookup: CDR1 MNHEY, CDR2 SVGAGI. V was pared by 3 bases and J by 4 bases, with 9 bases between. CDR3 region: CASSYTGRETQYF. The CDR3 DNA follows: TGTGCCAGCAGTTATACAGGGCGAGAGACCCAGTACTTC.

This chain joins TRBV5-1 and TRBJ2-5, with D unresolved. With 4 bases removed from V and 0 bases from J, the gap between germline ends came to 10 bases. Germline CDR1 SGHRS, CDR2 YFSETQ. The CDR3 is made up of 14 amino acids. This CDR3 reads CASSPELYQETQYF. The CDR3 DNA reads TGCGCCAGCAGCCCCGAGTTGTACCAAGAGACCCAGTACTTC.

CDR3 coding DNA: TGTGCCAGCAGTTTTGGAGGGAGCTACGAGCAGTACTTC. Translating it yields CASSFGGSYEQYF. This sequence joins TRBV12-3 or TRBV12-4 and TRBJ2-7, with a possible D match to TRBD2 (6 bases). Trimming cost V 3 bases and J 3 bases, with 9 bases left between them. This CDR3 has 13 amino acids.

The genes are TRBV4-1 and TRBJ1-3; D uncertain. CDR1 is MGHRA and CDR2 is YSYEKL in the germline V gene. V lost 3 bases to trimming and J lost 0 bases, with 9 bases between them. The CDR3 covers 15 residues. The CDR3 reads CASSHLQLSGNTIYF. The CDR3 region has the DNA TGCGCCAGCAGCCACCTACAGCTCTCTGGAAACACCATATATTTT.

This chain joins TRBV29-1 and TRBJ2-7, with a weak D call TRBD1 (6 bases). V was trimmed by 7 bases and J by 3 bases, leaving 16 bases between them. Germline V gene lookup returns CDR1 SQVTM and CDR2 ANQGSEA. This CDR3 spans 13 amino acids. The CDR3: CSAGATGGYEQYF. The CDR3 coding sequence is TGCAGCGCTGGCGCGACAGGCGGCTACGAGCAGTACTTC.

The chain has TRBV9 and TRBJ2-1, with 11 bases that match TRBD2. V gave up 0 bases and J gave up 4 bases; unmatched junction bases: 9. The CDR3 has 18 amino acids. Germline CDR1 and CDR2: SGDLS and YYNGEE. Here the CDR3 reads CASSVELAGEGKYNEQFF. CDR3 in DNA: TGTGCCAGCAGCGTAGAACTAGCGGGAGAAGGGAAGTACAATGAGCAGTTCTTC.

This chain links TRBV11-3 with TRBJ2-1; 8 bases agree with TRBD2. V lost 5 bases, J lost 9 bases, and 12 bases stayed unmatched. From germline, CDR1 is SGHNT and CDR2 YENEEA. CDR3 size: 15 residues. Here the CDR3 reads CASSPLGGAGVEQFF. The CDR3 nucleotides are TGTGCCAGCAGCCCCCTCGGTGGAGCGGGGGTTGAGCAGTTCTTC.

The rearrangement uses TRBV27 and TRBJ2-1, with 10 bases that match TRBD2. The J segment lost 10 bases and the V segment lost 2 bases, leaving 8 bases of the junction unmatched. Germline V gene sequence: CDR1 MNHEY, CDR2 SMNVEV (reference sequence). The CDR3 spans 15 residues. CDR3 in DNA: TGTGCCAGCAGTTTAGTTTCTAGCGGGAGTGGAGAGCAGTTCTTC. Its translation is CASSLVSSGSGEQFF.